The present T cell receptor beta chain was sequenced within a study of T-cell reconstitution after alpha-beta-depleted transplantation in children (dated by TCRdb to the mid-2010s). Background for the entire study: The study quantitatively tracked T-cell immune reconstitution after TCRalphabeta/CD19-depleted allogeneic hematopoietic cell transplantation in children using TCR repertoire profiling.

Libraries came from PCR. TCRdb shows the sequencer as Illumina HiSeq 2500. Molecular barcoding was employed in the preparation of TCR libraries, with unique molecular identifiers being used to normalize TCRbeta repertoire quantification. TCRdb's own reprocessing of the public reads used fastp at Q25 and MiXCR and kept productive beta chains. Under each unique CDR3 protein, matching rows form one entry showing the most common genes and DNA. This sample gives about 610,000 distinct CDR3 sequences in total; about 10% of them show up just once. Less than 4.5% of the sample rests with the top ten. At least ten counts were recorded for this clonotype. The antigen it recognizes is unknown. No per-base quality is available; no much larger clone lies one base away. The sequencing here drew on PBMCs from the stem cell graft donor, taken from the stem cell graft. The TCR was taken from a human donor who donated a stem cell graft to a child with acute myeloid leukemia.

The DNA reads as follows: TGCGCCAGCAGCCAAGATAGCTTGCCAGATACGCAGTATTTT. It codes for CASSQDSLPDTQYF. The chain is encoded by TRBV4-3 joined to TRBJ2-3; the D gene cannot be resolved reliably. Deletion took 0 bases off V and 4 bases off J, with a span of 8 bases between the germline ends. From the cysteine up to the phenylalanine, the CDR3 has a length of 14 residues. Left in the record is the CDR3 DNA by itself, 42 bases read in frame from the first base. Taken from the germline V gene, the CDR1 and CDR2 loops are LGHNA and YSLEER.